This is a list of T cell receptor beta chains from one sample in a study of T cell changes during pregnancy in multiple sclerosis. The method was immunoSEQ multiplex PCR; TCRdb's version includes in-frame clones alone and lacks a portion of them. The sample consists of more than 14,000 clones, 65% to 90% of them appearing once. The sample was CD8+ T cells from peripheral blood mononuclear cells, taken in the first trimester of pregnancy. The origin of the receptors is a female donor with multiple sclerosis, enrolled in a pregnancy study. The CDR3 runs from the conserved cysteine through the conserved F or W. Each record gives: V gene, clone size, D gene, J gene, CDR3 protein. The D gene is left open where the match is weak. Clone size is not always given. Where it is, it says once, few, many or a class for expanded clones.

v_call: TRBV10-2
clone_size: -
d_call: -
j_call: TRBJ1-5
cdr3_aa: CASSGSREGNQPQHF

v_call: TRBV15
clone_size: -
d_call: -
j_call: TRBJ2-3
cdr3_aa: CATSREFLEGFSGTQYF

v_call: TRBV15
clone_size: once
d_call: TRBD1
j_call: TRBJ1-3
cdr3_aa: CATRGQAHSGNTIYF

v_call: TRBV5-4
clone_size: -
d_call: -
j_call: TRBJ1-1
cdr3_aa: CASSPSRGNTEAFF

v_call: TRBV4-1
clone_size: few
d_call: TRBD1
j_call: TRBJ1-5
cdr3_aa: CASSQEGTGDQPQHF

v_call: TRBV5-1
clone_size: medium-sized
d_call: -
j_call: TRBJ2-7
cdr3_aa: CASSWDKSYEQYF

v_call: TRBV7-9
clone_size: -
d_call: TRBD2
j_call: TRBJ2-5
cdr3_aa: CASSSPPPPGLASTQYF

v_call: TRBV5-1
clone_size: -
d_call: -
j_call: TRBJ2-7
cdr3_aa: CASSLVGAPNYEQYF

v_call: TRBV28
clone_size: -
d_call: TRBD2
j_call: TRBJ2-1
cdr3_aa: CASSSSSGTSEDEQFF

v_call: TRBV6-5
clone_size: few
d_call: TRBD1
j_call: TRBJ1-5
cdr3_aa: CASSSVPGQALQPQHF

v_call: TRBV9
clone_size: -
d_call: TRBD1
j_call: TRBJ1-2
cdr3_aa: CASSGVTGNYGYTF

v_call: TRBV9
clone_size: -
d_call: TRBD2
j_call: TRBJ2-5
cdr3_aa: CASSPWGGGGGKETQYF

v_call: TRBV27
clone_size: -
d_call: -
j_call: TRBJ1-1
cdr3_aa: CASSLLGASDTEAFF

v_call: TRBV5-1
clone_size: -
d_call: -
j_call: TRBJ2-5
cdr3_aa: CASSSIDGLRHYQETQYF

v_call: TRBV2
clone_size: -
d_call: -
j_call: TRBJ1-2
cdr3_aa: CASSDPVLFYGYTF

v_call: TRBV7-8
clone_size: -
d_call: -
j_call: TRBJ2-1
cdr3_aa: CASSLGDRWPSAEQFF

v_call: TRBV13
clone_size: -
d_call: TRBD2
j_call: TRBJ2-1
cdr3_aa: CASSGAGEGDNEQFF

v_call: TRBV12-2
clone_size: -
d_call: -
j_call: TRBJ1-1
cdr3_aa: CASRLARQGRNTEAFF

v_call: TRBV6-5
clone_size: -
d_call: -
j_call: TRBJ1-1
cdr3_aa: CASSIGSLTEAFF

v_call: TRBV7-9
clone_size: -
d_call: TRBD2
j_call: TRBJ2-7
cdr3_aa: CASSSPTSGGAGGQYF

v_call: TRBV6-5
clone_size: -
d_call: -
j_call: TRBJ2-7
cdr3_aa: CASSYSGRGVEQYF

v_call: TRBV9
clone_size: once
d_call: -
j_call: TRBJ2-1
cdr3_aa: CASSVGLGLYNEQFF

v_call: TRBV7-9
clone_size: -
d_call: TRBD1
j_call: TRBJ1-3
cdr3_aa: CASSPQDRAGNTIYF

v_call: TRBV7-8
clone_size: -
d_call: TRBD2
j_call: TRBJ2-1
cdr3_aa: CASSLGGGRDEQFF

v_call: TRBV27
clone_size: -
d_call: -
j_call: TRBJ2-7
cdr3_aa: CASSLGGKYEQYF

v_call: TRBV7-3
clone_size: -
d_call: TRBD1
j_call: TRBJ1-1
cdr3_aa: CASSLITGQGNTEAFF

v_call: TRBV27
clone_size: -
d_call: -
j_call: TRBJ1-2
cdr3_aa: CASTLSGQTPYGYTF

v_call: TRBV29-1
clone_size: few
d_call: -
j_call: TRBJ2-7
cdr3_aa: CSALTVIPYEQYF

v_call: TRBV7-2
clone_size: -
d_call: -
j_call: -
cdr3_aa: CASSFGLGIYEQYF

v_call: TRBV7-9
clone_size: -
d_call: TRBD1
j_call: TRBJ2-2
cdr3_aa: CASSRDRGTGELFF

v_call: TRBV5-4
clone_size: -
d_call: -
j_call: TRBJ2-2
cdr3_aa: CASSWGVTGELFF

v_call: TRBV7-9
clone_size: -
d_call: -
j_call: TRBJ2-1
cdr3_aa: CASSRTALSNEQFF

v_call: TRBV2
clone_size: -
d_call: TRBD1
j_call: TRBJ2-1
cdr3_aa: CASRGDRIRQFF

v_call: TRBV9
clone_size: once
d_call: -
j_call: TRBJ2-5
cdr3_aa: CASSSRVRETQYF

v_call: TRBV4-1
clone_size: -
d_call: TRBD2
j_call: TRBJ2-1
cdr3_aa: CASSQVQGLASTYNEQFF

v_call: TRBV2
clone_size: -
d_call: -
j_call: TRBJ1-1
cdr3_aa: CASGLGLTEAFF

v_call: TRBV28
clone_size: -
d_call: -
j_call: TRBJ2-1
cdr3_aa: CASVLDGTTGNEQFF

v_call: TRBV27
clone_size: -
d_call: -
j_call: TRBJ1-2
cdr3_aa: CASSPADRPNYGYTF

v_call: TRBV4-1
clone_size: once
d_call: -
j_call: TRBJ1-1
cdr3_aa: CASSRGDDEAFF

v_call: TRBV11-2
clone_size: -
d_call: TRBD2
j_call: TRBJ2-7
cdr3_aa: CASSLGRLAGTYEQYF

v_call: TRBV5-1
clone_size: -
d_call: -
j_call: TRBJ1-1
cdr3_aa: CASMDTNTEAFF

v_call: TRBV9
clone_size: -
d_call: -
j_call: TRBJ2-1
cdr3_aa: CASSVPSEGGGSLSNEQFF

v_call: TRBV7-9
clone_size: -
d_call: -
j_call: TRBJ1-2
cdr3_aa: CASSSSYGYTF

v_call: TRBV10-3
clone_size: -
d_call: TRBD1
j_call: TRBJ1-2
cdr3_aa: CAIRARTGEGLNYGYTF

v_call: TRBV27
clone_size: once
d_call: -
j_call: TRBJ1-2
cdr3_aa: CASMPTGSHGYTF

v_call: TRBV2
clone_size: -
d_call: -
j_call: TRBJ1-5
cdr3_aa: CASSEGGNQPQHF

v_call: TRBV30
clone_size: -
d_call: TRBD1
j_call: TRBJ2-1
cdr3_aa: CACHRTGSDEQFF

v_call: TRBV28
clone_size: few
d_call: TRBD1
j_call: TRBJ2-7
cdr3_aa: CASSPYGTGSYEQYF

v_call: TRBV2
clone_size: -
d_call: -
j_call: -
cdr3_aa: CASSGQLSYEQYF

v_call: TRBV9
clone_size: once
d_call: TRBD2
j_call: TRBJ2-1
cdr3_aa: CASSGTFSGRANNEQFF

v_call: TRBV5-1
clone_size: few
d_call: TRBD2
j_call: TRBJ2-1
cdr3_aa: CASSFDTSGANEQFF

v_call: TRBV5-3
clone_size: -
d_call: TRBD2
j_call: TRBJ2-2
cdr3_aa: CARSPTLGGGGTGELFF

v_call: TRBV10-3
clone_size: -
d_call: TRBD1
j_call: TRBJ2-5
cdr3_aa: CAISDAGGSETQYF

v_call: TRBV4-1
clone_size: -
d_call: -
j_call: TRBJ2-6
cdr3_aa: CASSPLLSGANVLTF

v_call: TRBV7-8
clone_size: few
d_call: -
j_call: TRBJ1-5
cdr3_aa: CASSSVNQPQHF

v_call: TRBV6-5
clone_size: -
d_call: -
j_call: TRBJ1-1
cdr3_aa: CASISLTGSLQAFF

v_call: TRBV2
clone_size: -
d_call: -
j_call: TRBJ2-5
cdr3_aa: CASSPGEVTQETQYF